This T cell receptor beta chain was sequenced for a study of T cells in Graves' hyperthyroidism and ophthalmopathy. With 3 bases clipped from V and 5 bases from J, the junction kept 9 bases outside the gene matches. CDR1 is SGHNT and CDR2 is YYREEE in the germline V gene (reference sequence). The CDR3 contains 16 residues. With regard to this clonotype: Its antigen is still unknown.

Findings and caveats of the study: Ophthalmopathy was separated from stable hyperthyroidism by a 13 V-J model. The model forecast ophthalmopathy, anticipating it by a median roughly 6.5 months before onset.

Hyperthyroidism had been newly diagnosed in patients aged 18 to 65, and its duration was under 2 months. Authors of the study amplified TCR beta CDR3 regions from RNA transcripts. HTBI primers were employed in a first-round RT-PCR of the TCR CDR3. TCRdb re-analysed the multiplex PCR reads in MiXCR, keeping a single row per CDR3 protein. This table has hundreds of thousands of distinct CDR3 sequences, about half appearing once. Sequencing used peripheral blood or thyroid tissue (not recorded which). The receptor's source is a woman between 18 and 29 years old with Graves' hyperthyroidism. The chain couples TRBV5-4 to TRBJ2-5, with 11 bases that match TRBD2. In nucleotides, the CDR3 is TGTGCCAGCAGCTGGCCACTAGCGGGAGCCACCGAGACCCAGTACTTC. As protein: CASSWPLAGATETQYF.